This T cell receptor beta chain was retrieved from a study of graft-versus-host responses after intestinal transplantation. Overall study: Induction using anti-thymocyte globulin, followed by tacrolimus and steroids for roughly 3 years, was given to all recipients. Regarding the study as a whole: Investigators detected GvH clones in recipient marrow, with some emerging earlier in ileum or blood.

Measured with immunoSEQ multiplex PCR; TCRdb has only the in-frame clones, and not every one. In the table there are 35,000 to 50,000 clones, about 94% of which are singletons. Note on this clone: Its antigen remains unidentified.

The CDR3 length is 15 residues. CDR1 and CDR2 from the germline V gene are MNHEY and SMNVEV (reference sequence). Trimming cost V 6 bases and J 0 bases; bases outside gene matches: 8. V is TRBV27 and J is TRBJ2-7; 7 bases agree with TRBD2. The TCR sequence derives from a human patient who received an intestinal transplant, so some T cells may come from the graft donor. Sequencing used PBMCs, obtained 335 days after intestinal transplant. CDR3 protein: CASSHTTSVSYEQYF. CDR3 in DNA: TGTGCCAGCAGCCATACCACTAGCGTCTCCTACGAGCAGTACTTC.